A single sample gave rise to the 20 T cell receptor beta chains below, sequenced in a study of T cells in Graves' hyperthyroidism and ophthalmopathy. RNA transcripts yielded amplified TCR beta CDR3 regions. The primer set for the first-round RT-PCR of the TCR CDR3 was HTBI. TCRdb used MiXCR to reprocess the multiplex PCR reads, holding one entry per CDR3 protein. The sample consists of fewer than 550,000 distinct CDR3 sequences, about 15% of them appearing once. Sequenced sample: blood. All receptors come from a woman aged 18 to 35 with Graves' hyperthyroidism.

This clonotype was seen a few times. V gene TRBV6-5 combines with J gene TRBJ1-6; D is uncertain. CDR1 MNHEY and CDR2 SVGAGI come from the germline V gene. CDR3 length: 14 amino acids. Trimming took off 2 bases at V and 3 bases at J, with 5 bases between the two ends. As DNA, the CDR3 is TGTGCCAGCAGTTACGGGGACTATAATTCACCCCTCCACTTT. This translates into CASSYGDYNSPLHF.

At least ten counts were recorded for this clonotype. The gene calls are TRBV6-1 and TRBJ2-7, with a possible D match to TRBD2 (7 bases). Germline V gives CDR1 MNHNS, CDR2 SASEGT. This CDR3 contains 16 residues. Between the trimmed V and J ends, which lost 5 bases and 0 bases, there was a span of 17 bases. The CDR3, as DNA: TGTGCCAGCAGTCCCGGCGGGGGCGCGGACTCCTACGAGCAGTACTTC. Translation gives CASSPGGGADSYEQYF.

This clonotype was detected a few times. CDR3 sequence (DNA): TGTGCCAGCAGTTACGAGGGGGCGGGAGATGAGCAGTTCTTC. The encoded protein is CASSYEGAGDEQFF. V gene TRBV6-2 or TRBV6-3 combines with J gene TRBJ2-1; D possibly uses TRBD1 or TRBD2 (7 bases each). The CDR3 loop spans 14 amino acids. From germline, CDR1 is MNHEY and CDR2 SVGEGT. V was shortened by 2 bases and J by 8 bases, with 13 bases between the two germline ends.

The table lists this clonotype with many counts. The gene calls are TRBV20-1 and TRBJ2-5; 9 nucleotides line up with TRBD1. The CDR3 loop spans 13 amino acids. V gave up 7 bases and J gave up 3 bases; unmatched junction bases: 6. The germline gives CDR1 DFQATT, CDR2 SNEGSKA (reference sequence). CDR3 sequence (DNA): TGCAGTGGGGAACAGGGGGCAGAAGAGACCCAGTACTTC. Protein sequence: CSGEQGAEETQYF.

This clonotype occurred many times. The chain joins TRBV27 to TRBJ2-3; a weak D match, TRBD1 (6 bases). CDR3 size: 15 residues. V shed 0 bases and J shed 6 bases, with 13 bases lying between them. Germline CDR1 and CDR2: MNHEY and SMNVEV (reference sequence). CDR3 nucleotides: TGTGCCAGCAGTTTATCGGGGGCACCTGAGGATACGCAGTATTTT. Translated: CASSLSGAPEDTQYF.

The rearrangement uses TRBV12-5 and TRBJ1-2; 8 bases line up with TRBD1. This CDR3 spans 15 amino acids. Germline V lookup: CDR1 LGHNT, CDR2 FRNRAP. V was pared by 1 base and J by 8 bases, with 9 bases of the junction left unmatched. CDR3 loop: CASGLATGVKIGYTF. CDR3 coding DNA: TGTGCTAGTGGTTTGGCGACAGGGGTAAAGATAGGCTACACCTTC. Complete variable domain (other parts from reference TRBV12-5 and TRBJ1-2): DARVTQTPRHKVTEMGQEVTMRCQPILGHNTVFWYRQTMMQGLELLAYFRNRAPLDDSGMPKDRFSAEMPDATLATLKIQPSEPRDSAVYFCASGLATGVKIGYTFGSGTRLTVV.

This clonotype has a count of ten or more. The rearrangement joins TRBV18 to TRBJ1-1, with D unresolved. The CDR3 spans 15 residues. From germline, CDR1 is KGHSH and CDR2 LQKENI. Trimming removed 0 bases from V and 1 base from J, with 9 bases in between. CDR3 sequence (DNA): TGTGCCAGCTCACCACCGGTTTCCGGGAACACTGAAGCTTTCTTT. Translation: CASSPPVSGNTEAFF.

This clonotype was counted between two and nine times. The J gene is TRBJ2-7, the V gene TRBV5-1, with 7 bases matching TRBD1. Looked up from germline, CDR1 is SGHRS and CDR2 is YFSETQ. Unmatched junction bases numbered 5, after V lost 2 bases and J lost 3 bases. This CDR3 region has 14 residues. The CDR3: CASSLRGRNYEQYF. DNA for the CDR3: TGCGCCAGCAGCTTAAGGGGGCGTAACTACGAGCAGTACTTC.

This clonotype was found many times. This chain joins TRBV24-1 and TRBJ2-3, with 7 bases fitting TRBD2. The CDR3 is 18 residues long. CDR1 is KGHDR, CDR2 SFDVKD, per germline. Trimming took 1 base from V and 8 from J; bases not matched to a gene: 17. CDR3 amino acids: CATSDLGRSSTSLGTQYF. CDR3 nucleotide sequence: TGTGCCACCAGTGATTTAGGCAGATCGTCGACTAGCCTCGGTACGCAGTATTTT.

The sample holds many counts of this clonotype. V and J are TRBV15 and TRBJ2-7, with D perhaps being TRBD1 or TRBD2 (5 bases each). The V end was cut by 3 bases, the J end by 8 bases, with 11 bases between. Germline loops: CDR1 LNHNV, CDR2 YYDKDF (reference sequence). The CDR3 extends over 12 amino acids. CDR3: CATSSGEGKQYF. The DNA of the CDR3 is TGTGCCACCAGCAGCGGAGAGGGGAAGCAGTACTTC. Together with reference TRBV15 and TRBJ2-7, the CDR3 gives the full variable domain: DAMVIQNPRYQVTQFGKPVTLSCSQTLNHNVMYWYQQKSSQAPKLLFHYYDKDFNNEADTPDNFQSRRPNTSFCFLDIRSPGLGDTAMYLCATSSGEGKQYFGPGTRLTVT.

This clonotype has only a few counts. One end of the junction varies from germline; a read error may be responsible. The chain combines TRBV7-9 with TRBJ2-7, with TRBD2 as a possible D gene (6 bases). This CDR3 has 11 residues. The germline CDR1 and CDR2 sequences are SEHNR and FQNEAQ (reference sequence). In DNA form, the CDR3 reads TGTGCCAGCAGCGCTACCGGGACTCTGCGCTTC. As protein: CASSATGTLRF. Looking up the rest from reference TRBV7-9 and TRBJ2-7 gives the full variable domain: DTGVSQNPRHKITKRGQNVTFRCDPISEHNRLYWYRQTLGQGPEFLTYFQNEAQLEKSRLLSDRFSAERPKGSFSTLEIQRTEQGDSAMYLCASSATGTLRFGPGTRLTVT.

This clonotype was detected ten times or more. V and J are TRBV20-1 and TRBJ2-5; TRBD2 matches 9 bases. The CDR3 is made up of 13 amino acids. V shed 8 bases, J shed 5 bases, and the junction held 9 bases outside the gene matches. Germline CDR1 is DFQATT and CDR2 is SNEGSKA (reference sequence). The CDR3 region has the DNA TGCAGTTGGGCGGGGGGGCCCCGCGAGACCCAGTACTTC. Protein product: CSWAGGPRETQYF.

This clonotype was counted many times. The chain's CDR3 is CASSYPGTERAFF. CDR3 coding DNA: TGTGCCAGCAGTTACCCTGGGACAGAGCGGGCTTTCTTT. The chain employs TRBV6-5 and TRBJ1-1; 7 nucleotides agree with TRBD1. The germline V gene encodes CDR1 MNHEY and CDR2 SVGAGI. V gave up 2 bases and J gave up 11 bases; unmatched junction bases: 8. The CDR3 has 13 residues.

Ten or more counts support this clonotype. The junction departs from germline at one end; a sequencing error may be responsible. The chain combines TRBV3-1 with TRBJ2-4; 8 nucleotides agree with TRBD2. The CDR3 consists of 15 residues. Per the germline V gene, CDR1 is LGHDT and CDR2 is YNNKEL (reference sequence). CDR3 sequence: CASSKEWSGRNIQYF. DNA for the CDR3: TGTGCCAGCAGCAAAGAATGGAGCGGGAGAAACATTCAGTACTTC.

At least ten counts were recorded for this clonotype. The rearrangement joins TRBV30 to TRBJ2-3; tentative D call: TRBD2 (5 bases). CDR3 length: 12 residues. Deletions cut 3 bases from V and 6 bases from J, with 10 bases between. Germline V gene data show CDR1 as GTSNPN and CDR2 as SVGIG (reference sequence). CDR3 in DNA: TGTGCCTGGAGCGCCTGGAGGGATACGCAGTATTTT. Translating gives CAWSAWRDTQYF. The complete variable domain, with remaining parts taken from reference TRBV30 and TRBJ2-3, reads SQTIHQWPATLVQPVGSPLSLECTVEGTSNPNLYWYRQAAGRGLQLLFYSVGIGQISSEVPQNLSASRPQDRQFILSSKKLLLSDSGFYLCAWSAWRDTQYFGPGTRLTVL.

J is TRBJ1-1 and V is TRBV24-1; D uncertain. V lost 0 bases and J lost 5, with 9 bases in between. The CDR3 extends over 14 amino acids. CDR1 KGHDR and CDR2 SFDVKD come from the germline V gene. The CDR3 nucleotides are TGTGCCACCAGTGATTTGATCCCCTTTACTGAAGCTTTCTTT. The encoded protein is CATSDLIPFTEAFF.

This clonotype has a handful of counts. The chain links TRBV18 to TRBJ2-7; 7 bases map to TRBD2. From germline, CDR1 is KGHSH and CDR2 LQKENI. With V trimmed by 0 bases and J by 0 bases, 11 bases remained unmatched. The CDR3 is made up of 18 amino acids. Here the CDR3 reads CASSPPARASGSSYEQYF. Here the CDR3 DNA reads TGTGCCAGCTCACCACCGGCTCGTGCTAGCGGATCCTCCTACGAGCAGTACTTC.

The rearrangement links TRBV28 to TRBJ2-2; 9 bases line up with TRBD1. Germline assignment: CDR1 MDHEN and CDR2 SYDVKM. Trimming removed 6 bases from V and 5 bases from J; junction bases left unmatched: 7. This CDR3 spans 15 amino acids. The CDR3 protein is CASRPGQGITGELFF. The CDR3 region has the DNA TGTGCCAGCAGGCCGGGACAGGGTATAACCGGGGAGCTGTTTTTT. The full variable domain, rest sourced from reference TRBV28 and TRBJ2-2, is DVKVTQSSRYLVKRTGEKVFLECVQDMDHENMFWYRQDPGLGLRLIYFSYDVKMKEKGDIPEGYSVSREKKERFSLILESASTNQTSMYLCASRPGQGITGELFFGEGSRLTVL.

This clonotype was observed at least ten times. The chain employs TRBV7-6 and TRBJ2-7, with 11 nucleotides matching TRBD2. Per the germline V gene, CDR1 is SGHVS and CDR2 is FNYEAQ. V was pared by 4 bases and J by 0 bases, with 5 bases of the junction left unmatched. This CDR3 is 16 amino acids long. CDR3 sequence reads: CASSSLAGGGSYEQYF. In nucleotides, the CDR3 is TGTGCCAGCAGCTCCTTAGCGGGGGGGGGCTCCTACGAGCAGTACTTC.

With respect to this clonotype: A much larger clone lies a single base off, so this may be a read error. The chain is built from TRBV28 and TRBJ2-1, with D perhaps TRBD1 (6 bases). CDR1 is MDHEN, CDR2 SYDVKM, per germline. This CDR3 is built from 14 residues. CDR3 protein: CASRNRAHYNVQFF. The DNA for the CDR3 is TGTGCCAGCAGAAACAGGGCCCACTACAATGTGCAGTTCTTC.